This is a list of T cell receptor beta chains from one sample in a study of blood T cell repertoires in COVID-19. Sequencing was performed with immunoSEQ multiplex PCR; in TCRdb, only in-frame clones are kept and a portion is missing. This sample has about 160,000 clones, with about four fifths found just once. Sequenced input: peripheral blood. The receptors were sampled from a woman aged 60 to 75 with COVID-19, enrolled during active disease. Each CDR3 is given with its conserved first and last residue. Each record gives: J gene, D gene, clone size, V gene, CDR3 length, CDR3 DNA, CDR3 protein. The D gene is left open where the match is weak. Some rows mark clone size as missing; the rest say once, few, many or name a class of expanded clone.

j_call: TRBJ1-4; d_call: NA; clone_size: NA; v_call: TRBV7-2; cdr3_length: 16; cdr3_nt: TGTGCCAGCAGCTTTGCCCCCTCGCGGGGAAATGAAAAACTGTTTTTT; cdr3_aa: CASSFAPSRGNEKLFF
j_call: TRBJ2-3; d_call: NA; clone_size: NA; v_call: TRBV27; cdr3_length: 14; cdr3_nt: TGTGCCAGCAGTTTACAGTTCCCAGGGGATACGCAGTATTTT; cdr3_aa: CASSLQFPGDTQYF
j_call: TRBJ1-5; d_call: NA; clone_size: NA; v_call: TRBV19; cdr3_length: 14; cdr3_nt: TGTGCCAGCACGCAAAGGGTAGCGGGTCAGCCCCAGCATTTT; cdr3_aa: CASTQRVAGQPQHF
j_call: TRBJ1-1; d_call: NA; clone_size: NA; v_call: TRBV14; cdr3_length: 13; cdr3_nt: TGTGCCAGCAGCCCATCAGGGGACACTGAAGCTTTCTTT; cdr3_aa: CASSPSGDTEAFF
j_call: TRBJ2-6; d_call: TRBD1; clone_size: NA; v_call: TRBV27; cdr3_length: 17; cdr3_nt: TGTGCCAGCAGTGGACGGGACAGAGTATCTGGGGCCAACGTCCTGACTTTC; cdr3_aa: CASSGRDRVSGANVLTF
j_call: TRBJ2-5; d_call: NA; clone_size: NA; v_call: TRBV18; cdr3_length: 14; cdr3_nt: TGTGCCAGCTCACCACCGCAGGGTTGGGAGACCCAGTACTTC; cdr3_aa: CASSPPQGWETQYF
j_call: TRBJ2-7; d_call: TRBD1; clone_size: once; v_call: TRBV25-1; cdr3_length: 14; cdr3_nt: TGTGCCAGCAGTTCTACAGGGGGCGTCAACGAGCAGTACTTC; cdr3_aa: CASSSTGGVNEQYF
j_call: TRBJ2-1; d_call: NA; clone_size: NA; v_call: TRBV29-1; cdr3_length: 16; cdr3_nt: TGCAGCGTTGAAGTGTACCCACGGCGGACCTACAATGAGCAGTTCTTC; cdr3_aa: CSVEVYPRRTYNEQFF
j_call: TRBJ1-5; d_call: TRBD1; clone_size: NA; v_call: TRBV19; cdr3_length: 18; cdr3_nt: TGTGCCAGTAGTATCGAGCTGTTTCGGGACAGAAGGGAACAGCCCCAGCATTTT; cdr3_aa: CASSIELFRDRREQPQHF
j_call: TRBJ2-2; d_call: NA; clone_size: NA; v_call: TRBV7-2; cdr3_length: 17; cdr3_nt: TGTGCCAGCAGCTTAGTGGGGCGGCGAGGGAACACCGGGGAGCTGTTTTTT; cdr3_aa: CASSLVGRRGNTGELFF
j_call: TRBJ1-5; d_call: NA; clone_size: NA; v_call: TRBV18; cdr3_length: 15; cdr3_nt: TGTGCCAGCAGACGGGACACTCGACGAAATCAGCCCCAGCATTTT; cdr3_aa: CASRRDTRRNQPQHF
j_call: TRBJ2-3; d_call: TRBD2; clone_size: NA; v_call: TRBV6-5; cdr3_length: 16; cdr3_nt: TGTGCCAGCAGTTACTGGGCGGGGGGGCCCAAAGATACGCAGTATTTT; cdr3_aa: CASSYWAGGPKDTQYF
j_call: TRBJ2-2; d_call: NA; clone_size: once; v_call: TRBV10-3; cdr3_length: 14; cdr3_nt: TGTGCCATCAGTGGGGGGGGCAGCACCGGGGAGCTGTTTTTT; cdr3_aa: CAISGGGSTGELFF
j_call: TRBJ2-7; d_call: NA; clone_size: NA; v_call: TRBV15; cdr3_length: 16; cdr3_nt: TGTGCCACCAGCAGAGATTTAACGGGACAAATCTACGAGCAGTACTTC; cdr3_aa: CATSRDLTGQIYEQYF
j_call: TRBJ2-2; d_call: TRBD1; clone_size: NA; v_call: TRBV24-1; cdr3_length: 17; cdr3_nt: TGTGCCACCAGTGACAGGGGTTGGGACAGACACACCGGGGAGCTGTTTTTT; cdr3_aa: CATSDRGWDRHTGELFF
j_call: TRBJ2-5; d_call: NA; clone_size: NA; v_call: TRBV2; cdr3_length: 12; cdr3_nt: TGTGCCAGCAGGGAGGTGCGAGAGACCCAGTACTTC; cdr3_aa: CASREVRETQYF
j_call: TRBJ1-3; d_call: NA; clone_size: NA; v_call: TRBV5-1; cdr3_length: 16; cdr3_nt: TGCGCCAGCAGCTTGGCCGTCGCGGGCTCTGGAAACACCATATATTTT; cdr3_aa: CASSLAVAGSGNTIYF
j_call: TRBJ2-1; d_call: NA; clone_size: NA; v_call: TRBV2; cdr3_length: 12; cdr3_nt: TGTGCCAGCAAGGGGGAAGACAATGAGCAGTTCTTC; cdr3_aa: CASKGEDNEQFF
j_call: TRBJ2-7; d_call: TRBD1; clone_size: NA; v_call: TRBV11-2; cdr3_length: 16; cdr3_nt: TGTGCCAGCAGCCCTGGGACAGGAGTGAGCTCCTACGAGCAGTACTTC; cdr3_aa: CASSPGTGVSSYEQYF
j_call: TRBJ2-7; d_call: NA; clone_size: NA; v_call: TRBV5-5; cdr3_length: 17; cdr3_nt: TGTGCCAGCAGCTTGGTGGGGCTGGGGGCGTCCTCCTACGAGCAGTACTTC; cdr3_aa: CASSLVGLGASSYEQYF
j_call: TRBJ2-1; d_call: NA; clone_size: once; v_call: TRBV7-9; cdr3_length: 13; cdr3_nt: TGTGCCAGCAGTTATCGACAAACGAATGAGCAGTTCTTC; cdr3_aa: CASSYRQTNEQFF
j_call: TRBJ2-7; d_call: TRBD2; clone_size: NA; v_call: TRBV28; cdr3_length: 17; cdr3_nt: TGTGCCAGCAGTCCCTCCTTTGCGGGGGTACTGACATACGAGCAGTACTTC; cdr3_aa: CASSPSFAGVLTYEQYF